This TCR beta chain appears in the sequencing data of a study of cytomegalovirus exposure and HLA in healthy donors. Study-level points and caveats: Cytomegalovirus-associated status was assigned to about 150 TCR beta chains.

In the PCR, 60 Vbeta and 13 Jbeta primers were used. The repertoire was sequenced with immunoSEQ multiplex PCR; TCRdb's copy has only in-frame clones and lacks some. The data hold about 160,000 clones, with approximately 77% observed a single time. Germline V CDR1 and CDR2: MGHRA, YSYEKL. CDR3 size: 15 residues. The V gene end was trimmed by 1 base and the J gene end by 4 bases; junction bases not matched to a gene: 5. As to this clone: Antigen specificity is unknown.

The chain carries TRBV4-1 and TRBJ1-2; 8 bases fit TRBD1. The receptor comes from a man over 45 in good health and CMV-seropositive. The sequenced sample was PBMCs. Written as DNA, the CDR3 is TGCGCCAGCAGCCAAGGCGACAGGGGCGGCTATGGCTACACCTTC. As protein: CASSQGDRGGYGYTF.